The 9 T cell receptor beta chains below come from one sample, sequenced in a study of blood T cell repertoires in COVID-19 (dated by TCRdb to between 2020 and 2021). Receptor amplification or capture employed the immunoSEQ multiplex PCR assay. TCRdb stores this immuneACCESS table with in-frame sequences only. Part of the clones is absent; in the studies checked, under half of the shortfall reflects unresolved V genes, and no reason is known for the rest. This sample comprises fewer than 250,000 clones, 65% to 90% of them detected only once. About 4.1% of the sample goes to the ten largest clones. Specimen: PBMCs or T cells enriched from blood (not recorded which). The receptor set was obtained from a woman between 40 and 55 years old with acute COVID-19.

J is TRBJ1-2 and V is TRBV28; D might be TRBD1 (6 bases). CDR3 length equals 13 residues. The germline V gene has CDR1 MDHEN and CDR2 SYDVKM. V was cut by 5 bases and J by 5 bases, with 12 bases left in between. The chain's CDR3 is CASSPGQSYGYTF. The CDR3, as DNA: TGTGCCAGCAGTCCCGGACAGTCTTATGGCTACACCTTC.

The chain links TRBV6-6 to TRBJ2-7, with D unresolved. Germline values: CDR1 MNHNY, CDR2 SVGAGI (reference sequence). Trimming took off 5 bases at V and 7 bases at J, with 30 bases between the two ends. The CDR3 is made up of 18 amino acids. CDR3: CASSPSQTSRYGVGEQYF. As DNA, the CDR3 is TGTGCCAGCAGTCCCTCTCAGACTTCCCGTTACGGTGTTGGGGAGCAGTACTTC.

In DNA, the CDR3 is TGTGCCAGCAGTCGTTTTGTAGGGGTGAGCAATCAGCCCCAGCATTTT. Its translation: CASSRFVGVSNQPQHF. The chain couples TRBV28 to TRBJ1-5; the D gene is possibly TRBD1 (5 bases). The germline V and J ends were trimmed by 5 bases and 1 base, with 15 bases remaining between them. The CDR3 extends over 16 amino acids. Looked up from germline, CDR1 is MDHEN and CDR2 is SYDVKM.

The chain recombines TRBV6-5 with TRBJ2-7; D is possibly TRBD2 (7 bases). V was clipped by 6 bases and J by 6 bases, with 15 bases between them. This CDR3 contains 13 residues. Germline-derived CDR1 and CDR2 are MNHEY and SVGAGI. The CDR3, as DNA: TGTGCCAGCAGCCTCAAAAGGGGGGGCGAGCAGTACTTC. Translated, it gives CASSLKRGGEQYF.

The chain has TRBV6-2 or TRBV6-3 and TRBJ1-5; TRBD1 aligns across 10 bases. The V segment lost 2 bases and the J segment 6 bases; nucleotides outside the gene matches: 4. The length of the CDR3 is 15 residues. Germline V gene lookup returns CDR1 MNHEY and CDR2 SVGEGT. In DNA, the CDR3 is TGTGCCAGCAGTTACGCCGGGACAGGGGCTCAGCCCCAGCATTTT. Its translation: CASSYAGTGAQPQHF.

CDR3 in DNA: TGTGCCAGCAGTCCAAGGGACTTCACAGATACGCAGTATTTT. It encodes CASSPRDFTDTQYF. This chain links TRBV28 with TRBJ2-3, with a weak D call TRBD2 (6 bases). The CDR3 runs 14 residues. The V gene's germline CDR1 is MDHEN and CDR2 SYDVKM. V lost 5 bases to trimming and J lost 2 bases, with 11 bases between them.

The genes are TRBV5-1 and TRBJ2-3; TRBD2 matches at 12 bases. Germline V gives CDR1 SGHRS, CDR2 YFSETQ. This CDR3 is 16 amino acids long. Germline trimming cut 4 bases from V and 6 bases from J; bases unmatched to any gene: 9. CDR3 region: CASSRGTGTSGDTQYF. The CDR3 bases are TGCGCCAGCAGCCGTGGAACCGGGACTAGCGGGGATACGCAGTATTTT. Using reference TRBV5-1 and TRBJ2-3 for the parts outside the CDR3, the full variable domain is KAGVTQTPRYLIKTRGQQVTLSCSPISGHRSVSWYQQTPGQGLQFLFEYFSETQRNKGNFPGRFSGRQFSNSRSEMNVSTLELGDSALYLCASSRGTGTSGDTQYFGPGTRLTVL.

The CDR3 sequence: CASSLARGGGNEQFF. The CDR3 region has the DNA TGTGCCAGCAGCCTCGCAAGGGGGGGAGGCAATGAGCAGTTCTTC. This chain joins TRBV5-6 and TRBJ2-1, with D perhaps matching TRBD2 (7 bases). The V and J ends lost 4 bases and 6 bases respectively, with 17 bases between them. The CDR3 extends over 15 amino acids. The germline V gene encodes CDR1 SGHDT and CDR2 YYEEEE.

The chain is built from TRBV10-3 and TRBJ2-7, with unresolved D. Germline V gives CDR1 ENHRY, CDR2 SYGVKD. Trimming shortened V by 4 bases and J by 0 bases, and 10 bases separated the two germline ends. This CDR3 has 14 amino acids. Here the CDR3 DNA reads TGTGCCATCAGTGTTGGCACCGCCTCCTACGAGCAGTACTTC. Translation gives CAISVGTASYEQYF.